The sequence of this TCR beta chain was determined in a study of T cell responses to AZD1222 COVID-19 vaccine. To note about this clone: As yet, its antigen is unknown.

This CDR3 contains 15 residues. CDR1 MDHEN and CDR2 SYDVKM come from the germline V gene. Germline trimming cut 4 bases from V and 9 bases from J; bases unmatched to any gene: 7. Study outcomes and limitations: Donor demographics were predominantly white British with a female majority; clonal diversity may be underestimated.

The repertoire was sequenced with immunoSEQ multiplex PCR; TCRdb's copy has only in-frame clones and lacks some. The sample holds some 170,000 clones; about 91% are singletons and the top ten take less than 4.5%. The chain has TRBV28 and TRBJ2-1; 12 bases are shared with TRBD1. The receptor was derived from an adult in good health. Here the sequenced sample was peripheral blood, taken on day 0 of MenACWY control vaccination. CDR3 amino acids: CASSSPGQGAGEQFF. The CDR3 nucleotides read TGTGCCAGCAGTTCCCCGGGACAGGGGGCTGGTGAGCAGTTCTTC.